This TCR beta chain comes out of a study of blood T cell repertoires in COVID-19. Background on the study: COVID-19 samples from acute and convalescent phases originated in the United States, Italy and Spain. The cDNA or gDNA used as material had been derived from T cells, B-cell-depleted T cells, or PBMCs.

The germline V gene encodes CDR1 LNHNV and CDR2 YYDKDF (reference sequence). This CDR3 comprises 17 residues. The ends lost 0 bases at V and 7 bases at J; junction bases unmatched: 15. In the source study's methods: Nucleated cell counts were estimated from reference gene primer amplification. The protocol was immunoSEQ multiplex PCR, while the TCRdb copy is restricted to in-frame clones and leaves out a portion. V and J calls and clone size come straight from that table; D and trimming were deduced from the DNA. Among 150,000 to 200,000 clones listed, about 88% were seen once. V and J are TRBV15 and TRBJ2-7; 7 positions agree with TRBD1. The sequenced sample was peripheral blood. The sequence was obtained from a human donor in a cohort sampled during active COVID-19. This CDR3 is CATSRERGQTGRLEQYF. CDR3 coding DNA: TGTGCCACCAGCAGAGAGAGGGGCCAGACAGGGAGACTAGAGCAGTACTTC.